This T cell receptor beta chain was identified in a study of T-cell reconstitution after alpha-beta-depleted transplantation in children. V was cut by 6 bases and J by 2 bases, with 13 bases left in between. The CDR3 spans 14 residues. For TCRbeta, the library was prepared with unique molecular identifiers. TCRdb used MiXCR to reprocess the PCR reads, holding one entry per CDR3 protein. Of around 580,000 distinct CDR3 sequences listed, under 30% were seen once; the top ten hold approximately 14%. The J gene is TRBJ1-1, the V gene TRBV12-3 or TRBV12-4; D gene uncertain. This sequence originates from a boy in the first two years of life who had a stem cell transplant for acute myeloid leukemia, so the T cells may come from the graft donor. Here the sequenced sample was PBMCs, mostly from graft donor cells, taken 360 days after TCRalphabeta/CD19-depleted stem cell transplant. In nucleotides, the CDR3 is TGTGCCAGCAGACCAATTAATTCTAACACTGAAGCTTTCTTT. This gives the protein CASRPINSNTEAFF.